These T cell receptor beta chains were read from a single sample in a study of T cells expressing NK-cell markers. TCRdb reprocessed the 5' RACE reads and keeps a single row for each CDR3 protein, giving no DNA. The sample data list fewer than 550,000 distinct CDR3 sequences. Sequencing used blood T cells: a sorted CD56 or NKG2C T cell subset, CD4+ or CD8+ T cells, or bulk PBMC T cells (not recorded which). These receptors were taken from a woman in her 50s in good health. The CDR3 runs from the conserved cysteine through the conserved F or W.

CDR3aa: CSARDRGTSLKVQYF
j_gene: TRBJ2-7
v_gene: TRBV20-1

CDR3aa: CASSKIRDHSYNEQFF
j_gene: TRBJ2-1
v_gene: TRBV19

CDR3aa: CASSPRTVSYEQYF
j_gene: TRBJ2-7
v_gene: TRBV12-3/TRBV12-4

CDR3aa: CASSYSIAGNEQFF
j_gene: TRBJ2-1
v_gene: TRBV6-5

CDR3aa: CASSPATGGLGNTIYF
j_gene: TRBJ1-3
v_gene: TRBV19

CDR3aa: CASSLALGQGLNTEAFF
j_gene: TRBJ1-1
v_gene: TRBV5-1

CDR3aa: CSVAGTGEGDTQYF
j_gene: TRBJ2-3
v_gene: TRBV29-1

CDR3aa: CASSITAIATNEKLFF
j_gene: TRBJ1-4
v_gene: TRBV5-1

CDR3aa: CASSLTRVHTEAFF
j_gene: TRBJ1-1
v_gene: TRBV11-1

CDR3aa: CASSVDPAGVFYNEQFF
j_gene: TRBJ2-1
v_gene: TRBV9

CDR3aa: CASSYTTDQETQYF
j_gene: TRBJ2-5
v_gene: TRBV11-2

CDR3aa: CASSYSSGGTHNEQFF
j_gene: TRBJ2-1
v_gene: TRBV6-5

CDR3aa: CASRPGLAGGPSGELFF
j_gene: TRBJ2-2
v_gene: TRBV2

CDR3aa: CASSLDGGQGSETQYF
j_gene: TRBJ2-5
v_gene: TRBV11-2

CDR3aa: CASSPGLKDTQYF
j_gene: TRBJ2-3
v_gene: TRBV5-5

CDR3aa: CASSLDGADPDYEQYF
j_gene: TRBJ2-7
v_gene: TRBV5-1

CDR3aa: CSVATARGYTF
j_gene: TRBJ1-2
v_gene: TRBV29-1

CDR3aa: CASSLPASEKLFF
j_gene: TRBJ1-4
v_gene: TRBV11-2

CDR3aa: CSARVDSGDEQFF
j_gene: TRBJ2-1
v_gene: TRBV20-1

CDR3aa: CASSRDGGYTF
j_gene: TRBJ1-2
v_gene: TRBV6-5

CDR3aa: CASSLGTDPGANVLTF
j_gene: TRBJ2-6
v_gene: TRBV5-1

CDR3aa: CASSKSGSFQETQYF
j_gene: TRBJ2-5
v_gene: TRBV21-1

CDR3aa: CASSQDGPGPGETQYF
j_gene: TRBJ2-5
v_gene: TRBV4-1

CDR3aa: CASSYFGTRGETQYF
j_gene: TRBJ2-5
v_gene: TRBV12-3/TRBV12-4

CDR3aa: CASLLMAGSGELFF
j_gene: TRBJ2-2
v_gene: TRBV6-6

CDR3aa: CASRGSDYYEQYF
j_gene: TRBJ2-7
v_gene: TRBV27

CDR3aa: CASSLVTSGRSTDTQYF
j_gene: TRBJ2-3
v_gene: TRBV5-6